This record concerns one T cell receptor beta chain sequence. The record originates from a study of T cell changes during pregnancy in multiple sclerosis. The germline gives CDR1 SGHRS, CDR2 YFSETQ. V lost 1 base and J lost 8, with 13 bases in between. The CDR3 is 14 residues long. Using immunoSEQ multiplex PCR, the repertoire was profiled, and TCRdb retains in-frame clones only, with some absent. The sample lists 59,000 or so clones, 80% to 95% seen once, with less than 3.5% in the top ten. The sample here was peripheral blood, taken in the third trimester of pregnancy. The J gene is TRBJ2-1, the V gene TRBV5-1; perhaps TRBD2 as D (6 bases). This TCR was sampled from a female donor in good health, enrolled as a control in a pregnancy study. In DNA form, the CDR3 reads TGCGCCAGCAGCTTGACGGCGGGAAAGGATGAGCAGTTCTTC. It codes for CASSLTAGKDEQFF.